One sample yielded the 9 T cell receptor beta chains listed below, sequenced in a study of CD8 T cells in Susac syndrome. With random hexamers, 0.5 to 1 ug RNA was reverse transcribed. Each CDR3 protein gets one entry after TCRdb re-called the immunoSEQ multiplex PCR reads with MiXCR. The data show almost 450,000 distinct CDR3 sequences, approximately 85% seen once. Sequenced input: CD8+ T cells from PBMCs. The receptor source for this set is a human donor with multiple sclerosis.

This clonotype was observed a handful of times. The chain is built from TRBV5-1 and TRBJ1-4; 8 nucleotides line up with TRBD1. Trimming at V came to 3 bases and at J to 8 bases, leaving 6 bases not matched to a gene. CDR3 length equals 14 residues. Germline CDR1 is SGHRS and CDR2 is YFSETQ. CDR3 region: CASSSGQGNEKLFF. DNA for the CDR3: TGCGCCAGCAGCTCCGGACAGGGCAACGAAAAACTGTTTTTT.

The V and J genes are TRBV29-1 and TRBJ2-3; 13 bases align to TRBD2. V dropped 5 bases and J dropped 2; count of bases not matched to a gene: 4. CDR1 and CDR2 (germline): SQVTM, ANQGSEA. CDR3 length: 15 residues. The CDR3 nucleotides are TGCAGCGTTTCGACTAGCGGGGGGATCACAGATACGCAGTATTTT. This sequence encodes CSVSTSGGITDTQYF.

The genes are TRBV12-3 or TRBV12-4 and TRBJ1-4, with a possible D match to TRBD1 (5 bases). The V gene lost 3 bases and the J gene lost 5 bases, with 10 bases spanning the gap. The CDR3 length is 14 residues. CDR3 residues: CASSFPGWNEKLFF. The CDR3, as DNA: TGTGCCAGCAGTTTTCCAGGGTGGAATGAAAAACTGTTTTTT.

This clonotype came up once. V usage is TRBV30 and J usage is TRBJ1-2; tentative D call: TRBD1 (5 bases). Trimming stripped 1 base from V and 8 bases from J, with 20 bases between. Germline CDR1 reads GTSNPN; CDR2 reads SVGIG (reference sequence). CDR3 length: 15 amino acids. CDR3 amino acids: CAWSDFPRGAWGYTF. Here the CDR3 DNA reads TGTGCCTGGAGTGATTTCCCGAGAGGGGCCTGGGGCTACACCTTC.

This sequence joins TRBV4-2 and TRBJ2-7; TRBD2 agrees at 9 bases. This CDR3 contains 16 residues. Germline CDR1 reads LGHNA; CDR2 reads YNFKEQ. V lost 1 base, J lost 2 bases, and 6 bases stayed unmatched. CDR3 loop: CASSQVMGLATYEQYF. Written as DNA, the CDR3 is TGTGCCAGCAGCCAAGTCATGGGACTAGCAACCTACGAGCAGTACTTC.

This clonotype was observed once. The chain joins TRBV2 to TRBJ1-1; no clear D gene. The CDR3 has 11 amino acids. In germline, CDR1 is SNHLY, CDR2 FYNNEI. The DNA of the CDR3 is TGTGGACCGATTTTTTTTACTGAAGCTTTCTTT. Translating it yields CGPIFFTEAFF.

The gene calls are TRBV11-2 and TRBJ2-5; 7 positions match TRBD2. From germline, CDR1 is SGHAT and CDR2 FQNNGV. Trimming took 2 bases from V and 9 from J; bases not matched to a gene: 12. The CDR3 loop spans 15 amino acids. As DNA, the CDR3 is TGTGCCAGCAGCTTATTCGTTATGGGGGGGAATGCCCAGTACTTC. Encoded protein: CASSLFVMGGNAQYF.

The rearrangement uses TRBV30 and TRBJ1-1; 8 bases are shared with TRBD1. The CDR3 runs to 15 residues. Germline V gives CDR1 GTSNPN, CDR2 SVGIG (reference sequence). V trimming: 3 bases; J trimming: 1 base; junction bases outside the gene matches: 7. CDR3 residues: CAWRARTGPNTEAFF. CDR3 DNA: TGTGCCTGGAGAGCAAGGACAGGGCCGAACACTGAAGCTTTCTTT.

The chain joins TRBV11-2 to TRBJ1-3; maybe TRBD1 (5 bases). Trimming cost V 3 bases and J 2 bases, with 17 bases left between them. The germline V gene encodes CDR1 SGHAT and CDR2 FQNNGV. This CDR3 is 17 amino acids long. CDR3 region: CASSFWDPGNAGNTIYF. The CDR3 DNA is TGTGCCAGCAGCTTCTGGGACCCGGGGAATGCTGGAAACACCATATATTTT. Together with reference TRBV11-2 and TRBJ1-3, the CDR3 gives the full variable domain: EAGVAQSPRYKIIEKRQSVAFWCNPISGHATLYWYQQILGQGPKLLIQFQNNGVVDDSQLPKDRFSAERLKGVDSTLKIQPAKLEDSAVYLCASSFWDPGNAGNTIYFGEGSWLTVV.